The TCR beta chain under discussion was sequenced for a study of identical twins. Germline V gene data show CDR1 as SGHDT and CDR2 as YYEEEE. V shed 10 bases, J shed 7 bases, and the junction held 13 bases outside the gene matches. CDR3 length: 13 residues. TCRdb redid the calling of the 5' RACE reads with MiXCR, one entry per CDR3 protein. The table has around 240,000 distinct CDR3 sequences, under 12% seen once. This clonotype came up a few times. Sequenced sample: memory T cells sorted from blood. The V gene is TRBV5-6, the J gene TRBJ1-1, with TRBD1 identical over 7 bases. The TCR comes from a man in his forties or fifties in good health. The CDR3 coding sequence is TGTGCCCGGGGGGGGAGGGGGCTGTTTGAAGCTTTCTTT. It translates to CARGGRGLFEAFF.